This passage covers 25 T cell receptor beta chains from one sample sequenced in a study of T cells in Graves' hyperthyroidism and ophthalmopathy (dated by TCRdb to 2018 to 2020). Library preparation was by multiplex PCR. TCRdb shows the sequencer as Illumina HiSeq 2000. TCR beta CDR3 regions were amplified from RNA transcripts. A first-round RT-PCR of the TCR CDR3 used the HTBI primer set with the Qiagen OneStep RT-PCR kit. The public sequencing data were trimmed at Q25 with fastp and processed into clonotypes with MiXCR by TCRdb, which kept only in-frame beta chains. Each CDR3 protein gets just one entry, which takes the most common genes and DNA from the rows behind it. The sample table lists about 480,000 distinct CDR3 sequences, 20% to 25% of them with a count of one. The top ten constitute about 53% of the sample. Sequencing used blood. All receptors derive from a woman in her seventies with Graves' ophthalmopathy.

In the case of this clonotype: Mismatch with germline at one junction end may stem from a read error. The chain carries TRBV7-8 and TRBJ2-1; tentative D call: TRBD1 (5 bases). The CDR3 totals 16 residues. CDR1 is SGHVS, CDR2 FQNEAQ, per germline. For the CDR3, the DNA is TGTGCCAGCAGCTTATCCCTCGGGCAGGGCCGCAATGAGCAGGTCTTC. This sequence encodes CASSLSLGQGRNEQVF.

The sample holds one count of this clonotype. The rearrangement uses TRBV7-2 and TRBJ1-5; no clear D gene. The CDR3 extends over 14 amino acids. The germline V gene has CDR1 SGHTA and CDR2 FQGNSA. V lost 6 bases and J 4 bases, leaving 13 bases between the germline ends. CDR3 region: CASSPQLINQPQHF. The CDR3 nucleotides are TGTGCCAGCAGTCCCCAGTTGATTAATCAGCCCCAGCATTTT.

The chain carries TRBV7-9 and TRBJ1-1; D gene unclear. CDR1 is SEHNR and CDR2 is FQNEAQ in the germline V gene (reference sequence). The CDR3 is 14 residues long. With 0 bases removed from V and 1 base from J, the gap between germline ends came to 6 bases. CDR3 sequence (DNA): TGTGCCAGCAGCTTAGCCGACGGGAACACTGAAGCTTTCTTT. The encoded protein is CASSLADGNTEAFF.

With respect to this clonotype: One end of the junction does not line up with germline, which may come from a read error. The chain is built from TRBV7-9 and TRBJ1-3; D remains unclear. The V gene's germline CDR1 is SEHNR and CDR2 FQNEAQ (reference sequence). CDR3 length equals 15 residues. The CDR3 DNA is TGTGCCAGCAGCTCCCGAGCCCTAGCTGGAACCACCATATATTTT. Its translation: CASSSRALAGTTIYF.

This clonotype was observed at least ten times. The J gene is TRBJ1-1, the V gene TRBV6-1; possibly TRBD1 for D (6 bases). The CDR3 runs to 15 residues. V dropped 6 bases and J dropped 1 base, with 15 bases sitting between them. Germline CDR1 is MNHNS and CDR2 is SASEGT. The CDR3 sequence: CASSAGDVWNTEAFF. The CDR3 DNA is TGTGCCAGCAGCGCAGGGGATGTTTGGAACACTGAAGCTTTCTTT.

This clonotype came up a few times. The gene calls are TRBV5-1 and TRBJ2-7, with TRBD2 identical over 8 bases. The V and J ends lost 0 bases and 4 bases, in that order; junction bases with no gene match: 6. This CDR3 has 15 amino acids. CDR1 and CDR2 from the germline V gene are SGHRS and YFSETQ. This chain's CDR3 is CASSLEVSGGYEQYF. In nucleotides, the CDR3 is TGCGCCAGCAGCTTGGAAGTCTCGGGGGGGTACGAGCAGTACTTC.

This clonotype was seen ten or more times. The chain uses TRBV2 and TRBJ1-1; TRBD1 might be the D (6 bases). V lost 5 bases and J 6 bases, leaving 13 bases between the germline ends. This CDR3 spans 13 amino acids. CDR1 is SNHLY and CDR2 is FYNNEI in the germline V gene. CDR3 nucleotides: TGTGCCAGCAGTCCCCAGGGGATGGCTGAAGCTTTCTTT. This translates into CASSPQGMAEAFF.

This clonotype was picked up many times. The chain is built from TRBV29-1 and TRBJ2-1; TRBD1 might be the D (7 bases). CDR3 length: 11 amino acids. Trimming cost V 5 bases and J 8 bases, with 10 bases left between them. CDR1 SQVTM and CDR2 ANQGSEA come from the germline V gene. The chain's CDR3 is CSVFRGDEQFF. CDR3 sequence (DNA): TGCAGCGTTTTCAGGGGGGATGAGCAGTTCTTC.

This clonotype was counted many times. The chain carries TRBV3-1 and TRBJ2-2, with D uncertain. The CDR3 covers 13 residues. V gave up 2 bases and J gave up 7 bases, with 8 bases separating them. Germline lookup yields CDR1 LGHDT and CDR2 YNNKEL (reference sequence). The CDR3 sequence: CASSQPPLGELFF. CDR3 bases: TGTGCCAGCAGCCAACCGCCTCTCGGGGAGCTGTTTTTT. The variable domain in full, completed from reference TRBV3-1 and TRBJ2-2, reads DTAVSQTPKYLVTQMGNDKSIKCEQNLGHDTMYWYKQDSKKFLKIMFSYNNKELIINETVPNRFSPKSPDKAHLNLHINSLELGDSAVYFCASSQPPLGELFFGEGSRLTVL.

This clonotype was seen at least ten times. V gene TRBV7-3 combines with J gene TRBJ2-1, with D possibly matching TRBD2 (5 bases). Germline lookup yields CDR1 SGHTA and CDR2 FQGTGA. This CDR3 spans 13 amino acids. V was trimmed by 4 bases and J by 3 bases, leaving 7 bases between them. The CDR3 reads CASSSGFYNEQFF. In DNA, the CDR3 is TGTGCCAGCAGCTCGGGGTTCTACAATGAGCAGTTCTTC.

The chain links TRBV6-1 to TRBJ1-4; tentative D call: TRBD1 (6 bases). The V end was cut by 6 bases, the J end by 9 bases, with 14 bases between. CDR3 length equals 13 residues. CDR1 and CDR2 from the germline V gene are MNHNS and SASEGT. This CDR3 reads CASRTQGRKKLFF. CDR3 nucleotides: TGTGCCAGCAGAACACAGGGTCGGAAAAAACTGTTTTTT.

This clonotype has only one observation. V usage is TRBV7-2 and J usage is TRBJ2-7; 8 bases align to TRBD1. The junction had 6 bases not matched to a gene; V was cut back by 5 bases and J by 6 bases. There are 13 residues in the CDR3. Per the germline V gene, CDR1 is SGHTA and CDR2 is FQGNSA. The CDR3 DNA reads as TGTGCCAGCAGCAAGACAGGGGTTGGCGAGCAGTACTTC. Translated, it gives CASSKTGVGEQYF.

This clonotype was recorded only once. The chain recombines TRBV5-1 with TRBJ1-1; 7 nucleotides match TRBD1. The CDR3 spans 16 residues. With V trimmed by 1 base and J by 10 bases, 16 bases remained unmatched. Germline assignment: CDR1 SGHRS and CDR2 YFSETQ. The CDR3 coding sequence is TGCGCCAGCAGCTTGTTACCCAATGAGATGGGGACAGTAGCTTTCTTT. It is translated as CASSLLPNEMGTVAFF.

This clonotype was detected ten times or more. This chain links TRBV2 with TRBJ2-1; D gene uncertain. In germline, CDR1 is SNHLY, CDR2 FYNNEI. The CDR3 has 14 residues. Trimming took off 7 bases at V and 6 bases at J, with 16 bases between the two ends. Here the CDR3 DNA reads TGTGCCAGCAAGTCGCCGACCGGGCCCAATGAGCAGTTCTTC. Its translation is CASKSPTGPNEQFF.

V and J are TRBV5-6 and TRBJ2-5; 8 bases match TRBD1. The CDR3 spans 14 residues. Unmatched junction bases numbered 5, after V lost 2 bases and J lost 5 bases. Germline V gene sequence: CDR1 SGHDT, CDR2 YYEEEE. This chain's CDR3 is CASSFSDRAETQYF. The DNA for the CDR3 is TGTGCCAGCAGCTTTTCGGACAGGGCGGAGACCCAGTACTTC.

The sample holds a few counts of this clonotype. The rearrangement joins TRBV6-2 or TRBV6-3 to TRBJ1-5; no reliable D call. CDR1 and CDR2 from the germline V gene are MNHEY and SVGEGT. There are 12 residues in the CDR3. Trimming removed 2 bases from V and 6 bases from J, with 5 bases in between. CDR3 DNA sequence: TGTGCCAGCAGTTACGTGGGTCAGCCCCAGCATTTT. Translating gives CASSYVGQPQHF.

This clonotype was seen ten or more times. V is TRBV11-2 and J is TRBJ2-2, with 15 bases identical to TRBD2. This CDR3 is built from 18 residues. V trimming: 3 bases; J trimming: 5 bases; junction bases outside the gene matches: 7. Germline values: CDR1 SGHAT, CDR2 FQNNGV. The CDR3 sequence: CASSFGLAGGLRTGELFF. CDR3 bases: TGTGCCAGCAGCTTCGGACTAGCGGGAGGGCTGAGGACCGGGGAGCTGTTTTTT.

This chain joins TRBV6-5 and TRBJ1-2; D is unresolved. The CDR3 sequence is 13 residues long. V lost 2 bases and J lost 8, with 12 bases in between. The germline CDR1 and CDR2 sequences are MNHEY and SVGAGI. CDR3 DNA sequence: TGTGCCAGCAGTTACGCGGAGGGATGGGGCTACACCTTC. Residues: CASSYAEGWGYTF.

This clonotype was found a few times. This chain connects TRBV7-8 to TRBJ2-1; perhaps TRBD2 as D (7 bases). The V end was cut by 5 bases, the J end by 7 bases, with 18 bases between. The germline V gene encodes CDR1 SGHVS and CDR2 FQNEAQ. This CDR3 has 15 amino acids. The CDR3 nucleotides read TGTGCCAGCAGCCCCGGGCGGGAGAGGGGGAATGAGCAGTTCTTC. Protein: CASSPGRERGNEQFF.

V usage is TRBV30 and J usage is TRBJ2-7, with D perhaps TRBD1 (5 bases). Germline loops: CDR1 GTSNPN, CDR2 SVGIG (reference sequence). The CDR3 is 12 residues long. The V gene lost 5 bases and the J gene lost 5 bases, with 13 bases spanning the gap. In nucleotides, the CDR3 is TGTGCCTGGGCAGGGCCCCGACACGAGCAGTACTTC. Its protein product is CAWAGPRHEQYF.

CDR3 nucleotide sequence: TGTGCCAGCATCGGTCATGGCAGTATCTACTCTGGGGCCAACGTCCTGACTTTC. Protein product: CASIGHGSIYSGANVLTF. The J gene is TRBJ2-6, the V gene TRBV27; no definite D call. Germline V gene sequence: CDR1 MNHEY, CDR2 SMNVEV (reference sequence). The CDR3 runs 18 residues. The V end was cut by 7 bases, the J end by 0 bases, with 19 bases between.

The chain has TRBV20-1 and TRBJ2-1; D is possibly TRBD1 or TRBD2 (5 bases each). The CDR3 has 15 residues. Germline V gives CDR1 DFQATT, CDR2 SNEGSKA (reference sequence). V dropped 0 bases and J dropped 0 bases, with 9 bases sitting between them. CDR3 nucleotide sequence: TGCAGTGCTAGAGAGGGACCCTACTCCTACAATGAGCAGTTCTTC. Its translation: CSAREGPYSYNEQFF.

The chain carries TRBV24-1 and TRBJ2-5; 7 bases align to TRBD2. Germline-derived CDR1 and CDR2 are KGHDR and SFDVKD. The CDR3 totals 16 residues. V lost 1 base to trimming and J lost 2 bases; unmatched junction nucleotides: 6. CDR3 nucleotide sequence: TGTGCCACCAGTGATTTTGCTTCGGGGGGACAAGAGACCCAGTACTTC. Residues: CATSDFASGGQETQYF.

The rearrangement links TRBV20-1 to TRBJ1-3, with TRBD1 as a possible D gene (5 bases). CDR1 is DFQATT, CDR2 SNEGSKA, per germline (reference sequence). The V and J ends lost 3 bases and 0 bases respectively, with 15 bases between them. This CDR3 region has 16 residues. The CDR3 DNA is TGCAGTGCTAGTCCCCAGGGCTTGGACTCTGGAAACACCATATATTTT. This translates into CSASPQGLDSGNTIYF.

CDR3 sequence: CASSLFLSGTGSGGNTEAFF. CDR3 bases: TGTGCCAGCAGCTTATTTCTCTCCGGGACAGGGTCCGGAGGGAACACTGAAGCTTTCTTT. The V gene is TRBV7-2, the J gene TRBJ1-1, with 9 bases aligning to TRBD1. Trimming removed 2 bases from V and 1 base from J; junction bases left unmatched: 17. The CDR3 loop spans 20 amino acids. Germline CDR1 SGHTA, CDR2 FQGNSA.